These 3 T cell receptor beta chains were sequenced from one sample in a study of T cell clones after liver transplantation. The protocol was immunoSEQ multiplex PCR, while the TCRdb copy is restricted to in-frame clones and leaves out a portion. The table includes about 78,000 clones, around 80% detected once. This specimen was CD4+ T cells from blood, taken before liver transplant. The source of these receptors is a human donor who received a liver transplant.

CDR3 bases: TGTGCCAGTAGTTCAGGACAGGGGGCTGGCTACACCTTC. Amino acid sequence: CASSSGQGAGYTF. The rearrangement uses TRBV19 and TRBJ1-2; 11 nucleotides match TRBD1. This CDR3 has 13 residues. Germline V gives CDR1 LNHDA, CDR2 SQIVND (reference sequence). Trimming cost V 5 bases and J 7 bases; bases outside gene matches: 3.

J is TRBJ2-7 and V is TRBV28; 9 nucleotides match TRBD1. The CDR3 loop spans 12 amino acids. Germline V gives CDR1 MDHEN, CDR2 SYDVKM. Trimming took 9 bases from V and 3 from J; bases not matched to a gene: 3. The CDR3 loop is CASLDRGYEQYF. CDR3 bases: TGTGCCAGTCTGGACAGGGGCTACGAGCAGTACTTC.

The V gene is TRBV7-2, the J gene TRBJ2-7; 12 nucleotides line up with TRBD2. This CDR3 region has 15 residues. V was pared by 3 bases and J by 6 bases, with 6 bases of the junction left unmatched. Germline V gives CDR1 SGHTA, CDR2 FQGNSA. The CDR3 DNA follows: TGTGCCAGCAGCTTTCGACTAGCGGGAGTCATCGAGCAGTACTTC. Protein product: CASSFRLAGVIEQYF.